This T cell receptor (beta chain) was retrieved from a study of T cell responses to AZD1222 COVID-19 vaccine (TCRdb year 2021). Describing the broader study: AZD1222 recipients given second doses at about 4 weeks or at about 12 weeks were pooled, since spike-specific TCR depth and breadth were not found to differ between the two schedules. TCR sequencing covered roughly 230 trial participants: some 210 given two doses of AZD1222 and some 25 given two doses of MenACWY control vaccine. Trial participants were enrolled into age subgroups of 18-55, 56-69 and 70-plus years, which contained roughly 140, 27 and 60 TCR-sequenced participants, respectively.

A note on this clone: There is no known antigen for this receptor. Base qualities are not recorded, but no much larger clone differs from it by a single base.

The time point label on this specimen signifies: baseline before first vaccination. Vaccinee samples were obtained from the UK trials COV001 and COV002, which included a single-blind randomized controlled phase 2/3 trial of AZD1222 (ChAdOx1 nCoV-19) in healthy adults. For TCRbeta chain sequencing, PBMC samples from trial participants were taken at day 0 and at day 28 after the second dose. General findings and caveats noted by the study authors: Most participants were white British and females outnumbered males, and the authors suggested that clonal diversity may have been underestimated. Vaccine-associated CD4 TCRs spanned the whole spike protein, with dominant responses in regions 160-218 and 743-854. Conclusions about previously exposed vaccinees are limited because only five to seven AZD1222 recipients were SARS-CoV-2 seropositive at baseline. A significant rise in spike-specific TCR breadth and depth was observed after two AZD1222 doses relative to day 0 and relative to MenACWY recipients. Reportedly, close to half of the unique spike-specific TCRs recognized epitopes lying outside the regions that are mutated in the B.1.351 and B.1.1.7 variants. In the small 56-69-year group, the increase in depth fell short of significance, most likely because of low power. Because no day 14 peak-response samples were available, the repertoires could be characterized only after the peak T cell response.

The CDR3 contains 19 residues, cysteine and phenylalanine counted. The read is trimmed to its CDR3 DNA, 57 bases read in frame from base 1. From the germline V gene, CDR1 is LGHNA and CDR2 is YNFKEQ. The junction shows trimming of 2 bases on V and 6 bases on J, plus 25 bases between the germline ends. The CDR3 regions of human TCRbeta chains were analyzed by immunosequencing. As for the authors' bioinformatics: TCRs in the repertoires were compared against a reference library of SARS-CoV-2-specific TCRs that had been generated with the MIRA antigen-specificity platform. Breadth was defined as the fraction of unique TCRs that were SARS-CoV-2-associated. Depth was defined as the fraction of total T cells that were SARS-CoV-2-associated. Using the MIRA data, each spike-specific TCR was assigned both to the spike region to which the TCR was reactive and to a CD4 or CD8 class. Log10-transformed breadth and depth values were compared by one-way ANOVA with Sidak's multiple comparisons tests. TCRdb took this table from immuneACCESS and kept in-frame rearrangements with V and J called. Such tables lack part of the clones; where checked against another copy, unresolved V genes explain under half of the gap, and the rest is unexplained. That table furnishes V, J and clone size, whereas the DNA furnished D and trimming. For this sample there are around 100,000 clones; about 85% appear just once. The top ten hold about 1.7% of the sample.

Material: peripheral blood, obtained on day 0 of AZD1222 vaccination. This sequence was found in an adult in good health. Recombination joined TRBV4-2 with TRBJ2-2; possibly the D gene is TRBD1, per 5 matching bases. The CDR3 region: CASSQQGFLAISSSGELFF. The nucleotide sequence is TGTGCCAGCAGCCAACAGGGCTTTCTGGCGATTAGTTCGTCCGGGGAGCTGTTTTTT.